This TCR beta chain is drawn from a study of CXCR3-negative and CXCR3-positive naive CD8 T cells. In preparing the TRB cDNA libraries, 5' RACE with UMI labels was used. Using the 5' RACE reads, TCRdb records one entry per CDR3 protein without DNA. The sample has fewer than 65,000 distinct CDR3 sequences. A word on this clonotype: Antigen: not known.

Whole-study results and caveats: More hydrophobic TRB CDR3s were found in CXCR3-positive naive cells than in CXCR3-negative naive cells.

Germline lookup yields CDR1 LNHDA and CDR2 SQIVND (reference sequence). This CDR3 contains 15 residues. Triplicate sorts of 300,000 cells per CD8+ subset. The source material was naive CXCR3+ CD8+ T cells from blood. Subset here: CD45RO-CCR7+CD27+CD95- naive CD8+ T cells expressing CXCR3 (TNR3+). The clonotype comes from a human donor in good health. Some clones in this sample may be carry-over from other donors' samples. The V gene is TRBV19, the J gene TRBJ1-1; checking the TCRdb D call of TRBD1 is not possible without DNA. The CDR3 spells CASSTRGRGRTEAFF.